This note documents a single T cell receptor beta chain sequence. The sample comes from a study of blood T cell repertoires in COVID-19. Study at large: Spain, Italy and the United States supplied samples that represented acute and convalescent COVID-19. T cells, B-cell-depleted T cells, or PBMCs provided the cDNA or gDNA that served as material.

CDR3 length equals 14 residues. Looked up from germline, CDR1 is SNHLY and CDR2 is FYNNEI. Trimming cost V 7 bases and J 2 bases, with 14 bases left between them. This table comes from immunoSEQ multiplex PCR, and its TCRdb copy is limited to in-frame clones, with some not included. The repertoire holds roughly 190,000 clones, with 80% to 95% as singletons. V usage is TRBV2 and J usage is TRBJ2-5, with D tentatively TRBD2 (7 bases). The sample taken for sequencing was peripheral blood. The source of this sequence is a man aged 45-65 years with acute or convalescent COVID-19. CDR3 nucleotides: TGTGCCAGCATGAGGGGGAGGGGGCAAGAGACCCAGTACTTC. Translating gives CASMRGRGQETQYF.